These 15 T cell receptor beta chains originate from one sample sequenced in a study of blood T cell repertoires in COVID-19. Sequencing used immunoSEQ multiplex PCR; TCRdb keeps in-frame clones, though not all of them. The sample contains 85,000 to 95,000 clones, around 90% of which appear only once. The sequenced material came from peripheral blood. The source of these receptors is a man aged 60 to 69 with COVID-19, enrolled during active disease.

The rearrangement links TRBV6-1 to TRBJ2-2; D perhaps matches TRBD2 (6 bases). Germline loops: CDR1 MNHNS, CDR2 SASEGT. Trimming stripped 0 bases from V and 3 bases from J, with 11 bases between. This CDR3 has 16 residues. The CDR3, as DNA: TGTGCCAGCAGTGAAGCGGGAGGAAAGTACACCGGGGAGCTGTTTTTT. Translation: CASSEAGGKYTGELFF.

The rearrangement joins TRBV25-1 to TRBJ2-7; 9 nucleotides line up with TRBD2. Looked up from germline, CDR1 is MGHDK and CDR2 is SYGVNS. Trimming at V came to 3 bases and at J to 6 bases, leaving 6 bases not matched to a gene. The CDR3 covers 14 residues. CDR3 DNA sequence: TGTGCCAGCAGTGACGTCCTAGCGGGAAGCGAGCAGTACTTC. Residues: CASSDVLAGSEQYF.

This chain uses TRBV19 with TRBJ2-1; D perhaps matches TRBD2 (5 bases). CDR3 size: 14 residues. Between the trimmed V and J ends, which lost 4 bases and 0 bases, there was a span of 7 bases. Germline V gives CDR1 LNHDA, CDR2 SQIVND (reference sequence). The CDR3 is CASSSGHSYNEQFF. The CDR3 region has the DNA TGTGCCAGTAGTAGCGGGCACTCCTACAATGAGCAGTTCTTC.

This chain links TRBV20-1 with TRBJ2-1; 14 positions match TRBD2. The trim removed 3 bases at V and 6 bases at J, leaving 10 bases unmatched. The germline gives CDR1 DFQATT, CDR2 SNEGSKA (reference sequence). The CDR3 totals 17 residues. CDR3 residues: CSASGTSGSTVGNEQFF. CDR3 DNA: TGCAGTGCTAGTGGGACTAGCGGGAGTACCGTGGGCAATGAGCAGTTCTTC.

CDR3 in DNA: TGTGCCAGCAGCCCACTAGCGGGAGGGCCAACCGGGGAGCTGTTTTTT. Translation: CASSPLAGGPTGELFF. This chain links TRBV6-4 with TRBJ2-2; 13 bases align to TRBD2. Germline lookup yields CDR1 MRHNA and CDR2 SNTAGT. CDR3 size: 16 residues. The V gene end was trimmed by 6 bases and the J gene end by 5 bases; junction bases not matched to a gene: 6.

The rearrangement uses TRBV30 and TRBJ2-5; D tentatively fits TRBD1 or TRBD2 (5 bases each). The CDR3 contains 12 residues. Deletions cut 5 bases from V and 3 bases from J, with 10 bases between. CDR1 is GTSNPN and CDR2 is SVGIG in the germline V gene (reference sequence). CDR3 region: CAWGTGEETQYF. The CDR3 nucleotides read TGTGCCTGGGGGACCGGGGAAGAGACCCAGTACTTC.

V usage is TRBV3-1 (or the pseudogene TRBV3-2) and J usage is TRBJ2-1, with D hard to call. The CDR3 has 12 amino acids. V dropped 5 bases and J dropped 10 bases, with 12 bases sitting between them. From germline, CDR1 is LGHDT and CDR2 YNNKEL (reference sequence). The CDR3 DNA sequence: TGTGCCAGCAGCGACACTTATCTCGAGCAGTTCTTC. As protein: CASSDTYLEQFF.

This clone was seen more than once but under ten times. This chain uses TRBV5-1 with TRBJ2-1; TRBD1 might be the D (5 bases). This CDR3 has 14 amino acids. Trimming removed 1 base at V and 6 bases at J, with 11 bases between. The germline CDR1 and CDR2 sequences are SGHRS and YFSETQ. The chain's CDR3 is CASSLSRVINEQFF. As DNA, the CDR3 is TGCGCCAGCAGCTTGTCCAGGGTGATCAATGAGCAGTTCTTC.

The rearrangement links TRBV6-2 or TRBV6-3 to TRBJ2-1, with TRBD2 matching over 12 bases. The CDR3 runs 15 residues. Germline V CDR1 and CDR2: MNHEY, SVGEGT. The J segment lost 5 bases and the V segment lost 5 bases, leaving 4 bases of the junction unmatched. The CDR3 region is CASSRTSGDHNEQFF. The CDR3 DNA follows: TGTGCCAGCAGTCGGACTAGCGGGGACCACAATGAGCAGTTCTTC.

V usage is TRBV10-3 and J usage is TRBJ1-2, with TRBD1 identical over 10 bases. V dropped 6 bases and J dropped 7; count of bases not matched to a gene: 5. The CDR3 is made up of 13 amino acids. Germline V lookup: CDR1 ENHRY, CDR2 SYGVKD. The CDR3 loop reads CAIRPGQGIGYTF. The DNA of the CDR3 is TGTGCCATCAGGCCGGGACAGGGGATTGGCTACACCTTC.

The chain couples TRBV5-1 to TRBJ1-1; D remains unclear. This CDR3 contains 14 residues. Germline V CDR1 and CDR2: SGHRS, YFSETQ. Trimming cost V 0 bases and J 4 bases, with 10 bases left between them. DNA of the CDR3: TGCGCCAGCAGCTTGGTGTCGACGGGCACTGAAGCTTTCTTT. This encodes CASSLVSTGTEAFF.

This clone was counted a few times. CDR3 residues: CASSEVQAGAQEQYF. The CDR3 DNA reads as TGTGCCAGCAGTGAAGTTCAGGCGGGAGCGCAGGAGCAGTACTTC. The gene calls are TRBV2 and TRBJ2-7; 7 bases agree with TRBD2. CDR1 and CDR2 (germline): SNHLY, FYNNEI. The J segment lost 7 bases and the V segment lost 1 base, leaving 10 bases of the junction unmatched. This CDR3 spans 15 amino acids.

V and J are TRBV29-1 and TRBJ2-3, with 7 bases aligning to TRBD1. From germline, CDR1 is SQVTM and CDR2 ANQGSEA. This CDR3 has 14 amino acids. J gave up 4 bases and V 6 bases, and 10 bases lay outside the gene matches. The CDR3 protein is CSVLEQGVADTQYF. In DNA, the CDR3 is TGCAGCGTCCTTGAGCAGGGGGTGGCAGATACGCAGTATTTT.

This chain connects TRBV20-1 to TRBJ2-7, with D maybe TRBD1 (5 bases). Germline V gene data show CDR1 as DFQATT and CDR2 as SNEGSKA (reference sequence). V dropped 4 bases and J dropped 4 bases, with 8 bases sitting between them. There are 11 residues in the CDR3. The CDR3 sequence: CSAMRTYEQYF. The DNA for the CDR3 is TGCAGTGCTATGAGGACATACGAGCAGTACTTC.

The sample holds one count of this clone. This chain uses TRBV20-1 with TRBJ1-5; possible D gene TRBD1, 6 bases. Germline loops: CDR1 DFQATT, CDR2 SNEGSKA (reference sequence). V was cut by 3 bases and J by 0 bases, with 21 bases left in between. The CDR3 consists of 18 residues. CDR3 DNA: TGCAGTGCTAGTACAGGGTATAAACTAGGGAATAGCAATCAGCCCCAGCATTTT. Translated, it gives CSASTGYKLGNSNQPQHF.